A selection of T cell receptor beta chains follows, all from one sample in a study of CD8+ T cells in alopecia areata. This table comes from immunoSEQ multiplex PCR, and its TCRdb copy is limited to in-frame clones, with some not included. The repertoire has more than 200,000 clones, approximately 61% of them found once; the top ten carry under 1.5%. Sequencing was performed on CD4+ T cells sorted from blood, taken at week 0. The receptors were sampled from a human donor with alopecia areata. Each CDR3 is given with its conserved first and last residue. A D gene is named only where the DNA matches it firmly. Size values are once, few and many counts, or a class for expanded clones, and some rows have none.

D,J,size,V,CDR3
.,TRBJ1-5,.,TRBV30,CAWTSSRGPYSNQPQHF
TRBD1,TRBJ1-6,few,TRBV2,CASTQGGGSPLHF
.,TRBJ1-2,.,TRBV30,CAWTGLEGYTF
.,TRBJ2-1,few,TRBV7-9,CASSWWLARGFNEQFF
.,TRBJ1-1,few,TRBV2,CASSFSAVEAFF
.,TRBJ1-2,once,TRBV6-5,CASMDTLYGYTF
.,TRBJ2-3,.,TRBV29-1,CSVVVGTTTDTQYF
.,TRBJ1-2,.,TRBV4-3,CASSQEGTGNYGYTF
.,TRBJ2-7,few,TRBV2,CASTGRVRDWTYEQYF
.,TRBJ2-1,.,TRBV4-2,CASSLSPEGAYNEQFF
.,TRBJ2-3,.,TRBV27,CASSPRRGVVTDTQYF
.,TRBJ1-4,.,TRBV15,CATSRDKGGEKLFF
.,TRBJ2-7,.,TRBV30,CAWSVLGQTAKQYF
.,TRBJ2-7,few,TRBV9,CASSVAPSYEQYF
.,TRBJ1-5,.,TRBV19,CASTQFNQPQHF
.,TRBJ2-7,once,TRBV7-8,CASSLADTLYEQYF
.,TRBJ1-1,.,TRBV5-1,CASSFLPPGAETEAFF
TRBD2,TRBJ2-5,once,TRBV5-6,CASRLISGGPQETQYF
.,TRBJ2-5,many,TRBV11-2,CASSQDLPSGETQYF
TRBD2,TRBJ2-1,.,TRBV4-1,CASSQGLAFEQFF
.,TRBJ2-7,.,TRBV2,CASSDSWNEQYF
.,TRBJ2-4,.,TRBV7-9,CASSLEGEKNIQYF
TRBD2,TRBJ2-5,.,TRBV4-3,CASSQDEAGARGTQYF
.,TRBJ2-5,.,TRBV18,CASSSRFEASWTQYF
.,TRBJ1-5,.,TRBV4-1,CASSQDRVSNQPQHF
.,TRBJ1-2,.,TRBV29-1,CSVDQRPQGLVGGYTF
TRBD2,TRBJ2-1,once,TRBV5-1,CASSHRTSGGIPSSYNEQFF
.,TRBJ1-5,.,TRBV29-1,CSAGESNQPQHF
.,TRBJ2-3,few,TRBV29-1,CSVEVVQIQASTDTQYF
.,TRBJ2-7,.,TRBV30,CAWSTGRSYEQYF
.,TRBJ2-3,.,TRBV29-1,CSVVESTDTQYF
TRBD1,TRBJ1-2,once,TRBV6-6,CASSRDRETHGYTF
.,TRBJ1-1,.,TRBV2,CASSVTWNTEAFF
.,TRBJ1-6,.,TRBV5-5,CASSPAGSTYNSPLHF
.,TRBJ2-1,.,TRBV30,CAWSVLGNLGNEQFF
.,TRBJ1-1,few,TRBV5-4,CASSGVGDLNTEAFF
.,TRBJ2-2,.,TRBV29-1,CSVQGLGTGELFF
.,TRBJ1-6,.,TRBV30,CACSVSSYNSPLHF
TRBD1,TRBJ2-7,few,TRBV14,CASSRRLGTGSYEQYF
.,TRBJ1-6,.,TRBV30,CAWREQGARPPLHF
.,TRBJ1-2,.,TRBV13,CASSVGQLEGYTF
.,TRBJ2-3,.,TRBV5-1,CASSLGRSGQAYTDTQYF
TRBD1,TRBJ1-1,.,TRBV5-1,CASSPGGSHTEAFF
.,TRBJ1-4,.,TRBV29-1,CSVNGGQKLFF
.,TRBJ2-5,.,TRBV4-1,CASSQQVERITETQYF
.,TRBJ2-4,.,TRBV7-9,CASSADSSNIQYF
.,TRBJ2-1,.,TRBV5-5,CASSLESTGFGDEQFF
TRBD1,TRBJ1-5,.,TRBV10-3,CAISDRGGQPQHF
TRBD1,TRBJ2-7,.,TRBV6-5,CASSYAGDRGRYEQYF
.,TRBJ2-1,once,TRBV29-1,CSEWTNYNEQFF
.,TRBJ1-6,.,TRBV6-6,CASSPGRGRRSPLHF
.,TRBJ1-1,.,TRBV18,CASSPSFAKGAFF
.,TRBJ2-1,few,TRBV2,CASPSGPYNEQFF
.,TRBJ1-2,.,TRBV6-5,CASTPPGAEGYTF